This TCR beta chain comes out of a study of cytomegalovirus exposure and HLA in healthy donors. Study-level information: Early released data had around 79 million unique TCRs, all coming from HLA-typed donors.

Overall study results and limits: Roughly uniform depth of sequencing across donors was assumed in presence/absence analyses.

V lost 1 base, J lost 0 bases, and 5 bases stayed unmatched. Per the germline V gene, CDR1 is KGHSH and CDR2 is LQKENI. The CDR3 has 17 residues. The PCR was carried out with 60 Vbeta primers and 13 Jbeta primers. Generated by immunoSEQ multiplex PCR, the TCRdb table keeps only in-frame clones and is missing some. The profile shows roughly 100,000 clones, 69% of them singletons. Worth noting for this clone: The target antigen is unknown.

The clonotype originates from a man in his thirties or forties in good health and CMV-seronegative. Sequencing was carried out using PBMCs. The chain couples TRBV18 to TRBJ1-3, with TRBD1 matching over 8 bases. As DNA, the CDR3 is TGTGCCAGCTCACCACTTGCCGACAGGGGCTCTGGAAACACCATATATTTT. Protein sequence: CASSPLADRGSGNTIYF.